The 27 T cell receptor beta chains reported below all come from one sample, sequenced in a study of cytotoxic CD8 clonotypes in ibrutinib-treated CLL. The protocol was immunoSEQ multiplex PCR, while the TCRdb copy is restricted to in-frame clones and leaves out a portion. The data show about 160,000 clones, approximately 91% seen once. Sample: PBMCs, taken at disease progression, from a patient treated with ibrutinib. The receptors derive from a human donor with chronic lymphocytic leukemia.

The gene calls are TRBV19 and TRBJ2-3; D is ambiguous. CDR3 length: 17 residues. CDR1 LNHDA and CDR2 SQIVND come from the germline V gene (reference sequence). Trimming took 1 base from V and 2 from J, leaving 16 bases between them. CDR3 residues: CASSIGVAERFTDTQYF. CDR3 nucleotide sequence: TGTGCCAGTAGTATAGGGGTGGCAGAGAGATTCACAGATACGCAGTATTTT.

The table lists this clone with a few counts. The CDR3 loop is CASSLEGFDEQFF. The CDR3 bases are TGTGCCAGCAGCTTGGAAGGGTTCGATGAGCAGTTCTTC. The chain has TRBV5-6 and TRBJ2-1; D not certain. In germline, CDR1 is SGHDT, CDR2 YYEEEE. V was shortened by 0 bases and J by 8 bases, with 9 bases between the two germline ends. The CDR3 loop spans 13 amino acids. Complete variable domain (other parts from reference TRBV5-6 and TRBJ2-1): DAGVTQSPTHLIKTRGQQVTLRCSPKSGHDTVSWYQQALGQGPQFIFQYYEEEERQRGNFPDRFSGHQFPNYSSELNVNALLLGDSALYLCASSLEGFDEQFFGPGTRLTVL.

The CDR3 bases are TGTGCCACCCGGGACAGGGATCACACAGATACGCAGTATTTT. It encodes CATRDRDHTDTQYF. The gene calls are TRBV15 and TRBJ2-3, with 9 positions matching TRBD1. CDR3 size: 14 residues. Trimming cost V 8 bases and J 2 bases; bases outside gene matches: 5. Germline loops: CDR1 LNHNV, CDR2 YYDKDF (reference sequence).

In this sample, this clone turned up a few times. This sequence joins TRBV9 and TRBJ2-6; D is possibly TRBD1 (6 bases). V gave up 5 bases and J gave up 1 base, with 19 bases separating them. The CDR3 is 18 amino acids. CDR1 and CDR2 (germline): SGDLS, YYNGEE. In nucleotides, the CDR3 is TGTGCCAGCAGTGCAACCAGGACAGCCTTATCTGGGGCCAACGTCCTGACTTTC. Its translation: CASSATRTALSGANVLTF.

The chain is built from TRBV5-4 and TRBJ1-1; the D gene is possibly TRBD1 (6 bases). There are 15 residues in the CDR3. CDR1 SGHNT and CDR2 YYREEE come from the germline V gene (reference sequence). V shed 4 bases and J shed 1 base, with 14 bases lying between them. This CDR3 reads CASSANRAGNTEAFF. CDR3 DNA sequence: TGTGCCAGCAGCGCCAACAGGGCGGGGAACACTGAAGCTTTCTTT.

The CDR3 DNA sequence: TGCGCCAGCAGCTTGTCACTCTACTCCTACGAGCAGTACTTC. This translates into CASSLSLYSYEQYF. V gene TRBV5-1 combines with J gene TRBJ2-7; D call uncertain. The V gene lost 1 base and the J gene lost 0 bases, with 8 bases spanning the gap. CDR1 SGHRS and CDR2 YFSETQ come from the germline V gene. The CDR3 runs to 14 residues.

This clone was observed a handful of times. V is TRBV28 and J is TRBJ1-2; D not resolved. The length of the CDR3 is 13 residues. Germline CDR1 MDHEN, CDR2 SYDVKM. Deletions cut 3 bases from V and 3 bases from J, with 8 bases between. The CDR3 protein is CASSFANHYGYTF. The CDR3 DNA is TGTGCCAGCAGTTTCGCAAACCACTATGGCTACACCTTC.

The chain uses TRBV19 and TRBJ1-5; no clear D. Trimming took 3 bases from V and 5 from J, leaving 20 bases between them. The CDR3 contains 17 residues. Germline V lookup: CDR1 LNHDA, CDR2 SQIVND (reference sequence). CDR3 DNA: TGTGCCAGTAGTATCGGTGTGAACGTGGGGTTAGATCAGCCCCAGCATTTT. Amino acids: CASSIGVNVGLDQPQHF.

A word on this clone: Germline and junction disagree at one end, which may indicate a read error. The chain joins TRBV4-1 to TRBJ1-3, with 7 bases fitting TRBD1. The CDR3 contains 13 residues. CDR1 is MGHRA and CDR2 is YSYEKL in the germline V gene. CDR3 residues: CASSGTAGSTIYF. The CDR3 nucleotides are TGCGCCAGCAGCGGGACAGCTGGAAGCACCATATATTTT.

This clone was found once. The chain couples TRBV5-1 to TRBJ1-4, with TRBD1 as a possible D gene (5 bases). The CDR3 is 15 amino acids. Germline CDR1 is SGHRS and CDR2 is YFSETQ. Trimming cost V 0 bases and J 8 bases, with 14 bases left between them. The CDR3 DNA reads TGCGCCAGCAGCTTGGATCTGGGCTCAGGGGAAAAACTGTTTTTT. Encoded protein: CASSLDLGSGEKLFF. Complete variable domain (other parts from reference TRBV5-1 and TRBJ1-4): KAGVTQTPRYLIKTRGQQVTLSCSPISGHRSVSWYQQTPGQGLQFLFEYFSETQRNKGNFPGRFSGRQFSNSRSEMNVSTLELGDSALYLCASSLDLGSGEKLFFGSGTQLSVL.

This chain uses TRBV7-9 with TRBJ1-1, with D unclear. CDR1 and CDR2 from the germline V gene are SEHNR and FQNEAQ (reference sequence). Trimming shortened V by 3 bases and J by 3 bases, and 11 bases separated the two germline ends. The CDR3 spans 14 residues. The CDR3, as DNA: TGTGCCAGCAGCTTTTCAGTTGAGGACACTGAAGCTTTCTTT. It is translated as CASSFSVEDTEAFF.

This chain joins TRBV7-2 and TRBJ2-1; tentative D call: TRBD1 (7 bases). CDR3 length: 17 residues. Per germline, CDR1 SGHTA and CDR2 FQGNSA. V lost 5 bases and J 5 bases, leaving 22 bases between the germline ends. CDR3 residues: CASSLERGRDLHNEQFF. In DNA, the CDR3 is TGTGCCAGCAGCCTCGAAAGGGGGCGGGATCTGCACAATGAGCAGTTCTTC. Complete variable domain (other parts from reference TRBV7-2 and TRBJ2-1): GAGVSQSPSNKVTEKGKDVELRCDPISGHTALYWYRQSLGQGLEFLIYFQGNSAPDKSGLPSDRFSAERTGGSVSTLTIQRTQQEDSAVYLCASSLERGRDLHNEQFFGPGTRLTVL.

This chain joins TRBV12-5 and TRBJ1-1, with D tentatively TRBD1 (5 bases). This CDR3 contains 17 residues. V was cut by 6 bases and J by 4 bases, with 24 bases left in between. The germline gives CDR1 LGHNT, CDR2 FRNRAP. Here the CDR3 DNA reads TGTGCTAGTGGCCGTACGGATTTTGTAGGGGAAGGCACTGAAGCTTTCTTT. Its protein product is CASGRTDFVGEGTEAFF.

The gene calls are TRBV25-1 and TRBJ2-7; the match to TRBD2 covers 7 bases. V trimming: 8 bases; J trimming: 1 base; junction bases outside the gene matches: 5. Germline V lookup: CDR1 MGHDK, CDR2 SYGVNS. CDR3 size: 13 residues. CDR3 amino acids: CASSSGASYEQYF. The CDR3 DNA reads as TGTGCCAGCTCCAGCGGGGCATCCTACGAGCAGTACTTC.

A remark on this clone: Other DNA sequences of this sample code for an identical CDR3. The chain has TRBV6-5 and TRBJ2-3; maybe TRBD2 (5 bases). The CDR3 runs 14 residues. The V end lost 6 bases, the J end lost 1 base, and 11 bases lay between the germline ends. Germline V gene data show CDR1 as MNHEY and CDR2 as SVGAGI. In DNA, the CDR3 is TGTGCCAGCAGCTCTTCCGGGGGCACAGATACGCAGTATTTT. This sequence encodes CASSSSGGTDTQYF.

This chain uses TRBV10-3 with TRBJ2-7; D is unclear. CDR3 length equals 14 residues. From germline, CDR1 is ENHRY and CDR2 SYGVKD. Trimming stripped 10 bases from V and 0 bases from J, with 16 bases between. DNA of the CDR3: TGTGCCACCTTACTGGACCTTGGCTCCTACGAGCAGTACTTC. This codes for CATLLDLGSYEQYF.

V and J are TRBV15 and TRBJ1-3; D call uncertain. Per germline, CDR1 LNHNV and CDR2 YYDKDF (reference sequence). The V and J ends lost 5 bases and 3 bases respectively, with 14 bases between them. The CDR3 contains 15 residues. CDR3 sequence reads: CATSPPVGFGNTIYF. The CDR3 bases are TGTGCCACCAGCCCTCCGGTGGGTTTTGGAAACACCATATATTTT.

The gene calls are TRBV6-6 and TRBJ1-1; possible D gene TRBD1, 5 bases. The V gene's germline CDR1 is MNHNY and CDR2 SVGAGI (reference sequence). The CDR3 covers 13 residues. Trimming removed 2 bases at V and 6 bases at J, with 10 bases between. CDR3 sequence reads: CASSYRGVSEAFF. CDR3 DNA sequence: TGTGCCAGCAGTTACCGGGGGGTATCTGAAGCTTTCTTT.

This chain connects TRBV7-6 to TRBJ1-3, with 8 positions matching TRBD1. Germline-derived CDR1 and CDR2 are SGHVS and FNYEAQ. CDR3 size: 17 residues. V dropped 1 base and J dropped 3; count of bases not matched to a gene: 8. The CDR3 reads CASSLDRTGNLGNTIYF. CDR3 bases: TGTGCCAGCAGCTTAGATAGGACAGGGAATCTTGGAAACACCATATATTTT.

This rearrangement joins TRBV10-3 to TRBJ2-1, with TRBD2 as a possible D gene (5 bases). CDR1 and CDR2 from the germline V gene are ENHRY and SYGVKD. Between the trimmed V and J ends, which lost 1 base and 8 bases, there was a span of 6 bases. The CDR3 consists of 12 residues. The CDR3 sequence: CAISEFSDEQFF. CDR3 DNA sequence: TGTGCCATCAGTGAGTTTAGCGATGAGCAGTTCTTC.

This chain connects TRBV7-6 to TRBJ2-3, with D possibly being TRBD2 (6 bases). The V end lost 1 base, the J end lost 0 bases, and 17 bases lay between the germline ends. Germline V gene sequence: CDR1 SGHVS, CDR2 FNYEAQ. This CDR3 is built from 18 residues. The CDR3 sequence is CASSLVGAGGGSTDTQYF. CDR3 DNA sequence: TGTGCCAGCAGCTTAGTAGGGGCCGGCGGAGGGAGCACAGATACGCAGTATTTT.

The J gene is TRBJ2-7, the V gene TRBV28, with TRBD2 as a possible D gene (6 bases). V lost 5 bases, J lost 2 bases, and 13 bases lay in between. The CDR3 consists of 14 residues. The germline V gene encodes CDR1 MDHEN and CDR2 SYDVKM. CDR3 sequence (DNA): TGTGCCAGCAGTCAACTAGCTGGGACCTACGAGCAGTACTTC. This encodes CASSQLAGTYEQYF.

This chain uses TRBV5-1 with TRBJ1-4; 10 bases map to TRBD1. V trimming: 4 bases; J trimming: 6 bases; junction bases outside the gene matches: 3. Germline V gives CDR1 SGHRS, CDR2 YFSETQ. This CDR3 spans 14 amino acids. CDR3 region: CASSLTGGDEKLFF. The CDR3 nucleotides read TGCGCCAGCAGCCTGACAGGGGGCGATGAAAAACTGTTTTTT.

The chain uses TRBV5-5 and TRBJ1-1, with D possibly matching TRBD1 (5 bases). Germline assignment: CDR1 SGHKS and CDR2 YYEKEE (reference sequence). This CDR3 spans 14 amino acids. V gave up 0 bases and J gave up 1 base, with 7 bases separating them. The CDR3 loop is CASSLARENTEAFF. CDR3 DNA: TGTGCCAGCAGCTTGGCCAGGGAGAACACTGAAGCTTTCTTT.

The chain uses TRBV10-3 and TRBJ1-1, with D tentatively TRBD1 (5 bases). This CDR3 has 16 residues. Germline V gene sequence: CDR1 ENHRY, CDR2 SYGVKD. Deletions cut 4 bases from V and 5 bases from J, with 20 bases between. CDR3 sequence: CAISGNSGQGITEAFF. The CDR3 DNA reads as TGTGCCATCAGTGGGAACTCAGGGCAGGGAATAACTGAAGCTTTCTTT.

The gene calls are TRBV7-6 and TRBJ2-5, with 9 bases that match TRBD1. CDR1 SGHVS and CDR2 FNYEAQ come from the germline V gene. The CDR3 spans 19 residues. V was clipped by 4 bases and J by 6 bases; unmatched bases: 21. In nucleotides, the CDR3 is TGTGCCAGCAGCTCTAGTAGCGGTATGGGGACAGGGATCGATAAGACCCAGTACTTC. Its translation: CASSSSSGMGTGIDKTQYF.

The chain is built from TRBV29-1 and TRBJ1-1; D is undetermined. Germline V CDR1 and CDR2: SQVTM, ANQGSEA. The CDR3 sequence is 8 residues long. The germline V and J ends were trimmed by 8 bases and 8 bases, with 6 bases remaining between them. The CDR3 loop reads CSTPEAFF. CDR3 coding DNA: TGCAGCACCCCGGAAGCTTTCTTT.